This entry lists 26 T cell receptor beta chains sequenced from one sample in a study of response to subunit inactivated influenza vaccine. TCRdb processed the RT-PCR reads anew with MiXCR; each CDR3 protein has one entry. The sample carries approximately 700,000 distinct CDR3 sequences, approximately 15% recorded once. Source: PBMCs from blood, taken around 15 days before vaccination. The receptors derive from a man in his fifties or sixties who received an inactivated influenza vaccine.

This clonotype was found a few times. The V and J genes are TRBV20-1 and TRBJ2-1; 7 positions match TRBD2. Germline V CDR1 and CDR2: DFQATT, SNEGSKA (reference sequence). The V segment lost 4 bases and the J segment 3 bases; nucleotides outside the gene matches: 6. This CDR3 region has 14 residues. CDR3: CSAKALADYNEQFF. As DNA, the CDR3 is TGCAGTGCTAAAGCTCTAGCGGACTACAATGAGCAGTTCTTC.

There are a few counts of this clonotype. The chain employs TRBV14 and TRBJ2-7; 9 nucleotides agree with TRBD2. Germline CDR1 reads SGHDN; CDR2 reads FVKESK. V was pared by 4 bases and J by 7 bases, with 8 bases of the junction left unmatched. The length of the CDR3 is 14 residues. The CDR3 coding sequence is TGTGCCAGCAGCCCTACTAGCGGGTTTCGGGAGCAGTACTTC. Amino acids: CASSPTSGFREQYF.

V is TRBV29-1 and J is TRBJ2-7, with 7 bases that match TRBD1. This CDR3 is 12 amino acids long. The J segment lost 2 bases and the V segment lost 6 bases, leaving 4 bases of the junction unmatched. Germline V CDR1 and CDR2: SQVTM, ANQGSEA. CDR3 amino acids: CSVHTGAYEQYF. The CDR3 bases are TGCAGCGTCCATACAGGGGCCTACGAGCAGTACTTC.

As for this clonotype: One end of the junction is discordant with germline, which a read error may explain. The chain links TRBV20-1 to TRBJ2-3, with 7 nucleotides matching TRBD2. CDR3 length: 15 residues. Germline V gene sequence: CDR1 DFQATT, CDR2 SNEGSKA (reference sequence). CDR3 DNA: TGCAGTGCCAGAGCCCCTAGCGGCCGCACAGATACGCAGTATTTT. Translation gives CSARAPSGRTDTQYF.

This clonotype was counted between two and nine times. V gene TRBV29-1 combines with J gene TRBJ2-7, with TRBD1 matching 7 bases. The ends lost 6 bases at V and 1 base at J; junction bases unmatched: 6. Germline values: CDR1 SQVTM, CDR2 ANQGSEA. The CDR3 has 13 amino acids. The CDR3 DNA is TGCAGCGTCACAGGGGCCCCATCCTACGAGCAGTACTTC. Translating it yields CSVTGAPSYEQYF.

The genes are TRBV7-2 and TRBJ1-5, with D perhaps matching TRBD1 (6 bases). This CDR3 has 14 amino acids. The V gene's germline CDR1 is SGHTA and CDR2 FQGNSA. The V end was cut by 5 bases, the J end by 6 bases, with 14 bases between. In nucleotides, the CDR3 is TGTGCCAGCAGCCAGACCACAGGGCCTCAGCCCCAGCATTTT. As protein: CASSQTTGPQPQHF.

This clonotype has ten or more counts. The chain recombines TRBV20-1 with TRBJ2-1, with 16 bases that match TRBD2. The CDR3 length is 14 residues. Trimming removed 6 bases from V and 7 bases from J; junction bases left unmatched: 3. In germline, CDR1 is DFQATT, CDR2 SNEGSKA (reference sequence). In nucleotides, the CDR3 is TGCAGTGCGTCGGGACTAGCGGGAGGGAATGAGCAGTTCTTC. As protein: CSASGLAGGNEQFF.

This chain links TRBV5-4 with TRBJ2-7; D remains unclear. The CDR3 runs 12 residues. The germline gives CDR1 SGHNT, CDR2 YYREEE (reference sequence). The V end lost 0 bases, the J end lost 6 bases, and 7 bases lay between the germline ends. The CDR3 here is CASSLVPSEQYF. CDR3 nucleotides: TGTGCCAGCAGCTTGGTCCCCTCCGAGCAGTACTTC.

The chain is built from TRBV6-5 and TRBJ2-3, with D perhaps matching TRBD1 (6 bases). V was trimmed by 3 bases and J by 0 bases, leaving 22 bases between them. The CDR3 runs to 19 residues. Germline values: CDR1 MNHEY, CDR2 SVGAGI. As DNA, the CDR3 is TGTGCCAGCAGTTATACTGGGGGCCCCTTCTTCTATAGCACAGATACGCAGTATTTT. It yields the protein CASSYTGGPFFYSTDTQYF.

The rearrangement joins TRBV27 to TRBJ2-7; maybe TRBD2 (6 bases). The V gene lost 11 bases and the J gene lost 1 base, with 21 bases spanning the gap. Germline V lookup: CDR1 MNHEY, CDR2 SMNVEV (reference sequence). The CDR3 loop spans 15 amino acids. CDR3 amino acids: CASAAGPLPSYEQYF. The CDR3 nucleotides are TGTGCCTCGGCGGCGGGGCCCCTGCCATCCTACGAGCAGTACTTC.

This chain joins TRBV14 and TRBJ1-2; 7 bases align to TRBD1. In germline, CDR1 is SGHDN, CDR2 FVKESK. V was pared by 5 bases and J by 3 bases, with 9 bases of the junction left unmatched. The CDR3 covers 15 residues. The CDR3 DNA reads TGTGCCAGCAGCAAAAGACAGGGAGTGGACTATGGCTACACCTTC. Protein: CASSKRQGVDYGYTF.

This clonotype has only a few counts. This chain connects TRBV6-1 to TRBJ2-4; no firm D call. V lost 2 bases and J 4 bases, leaving 15 bases between the germline ends. CDR1 is MNHNS and CDR2 is SASEGT in the germline V gene. The CDR3 contains 16 residues. The CDR3 DNA follows: TGTGCCAGCAGTGAATTATCAGGTCAACTAAAAAACATTCAGTACTTC. Its protein product is CASSELSGQLKNIQYF.

There are many counts of this clonotype. This chain uses TRBV4-3 with TRBJ2-2, with 8 bases aligning to TRBD1. Germline CDR1 LGHNA, CDR2 YSLEER. V dropped 1 base and J dropped 7; count of bases not matched to a gene: 11. This CDR3 is 17 amino acids long. The CDR3 DNA reads as TGCGCCAGCAGCCAAGCAAGAGCTGACAGGGGTGGCGGGGAGCTGTTTTTT. It is translated as CASSQARADRGGGELFF.

This clonotype was picked up a small number of times. This chain uses TRBV11-2 with TRBJ1-3; the match to TRBD1 covers 9 bases. Germline trimming cut 1 base from V and 2 bases from J; bases unmatched to any gene: 3. Germline V gene data show CDR1 as SGHAT and CDR2 as FQNNGV. The CDR3 is 16 amino acids. The CDR3 region is CASSLAWDRAGNTIYF. In nucleotides, the CDR3 is TGTGCCAGCAGCTTAGCGTGGGACAGGGCTGGAAACACCATATATTTT.

The CDR3 loop is CASRGDSTYEQYF. Here the CDR3 DNA reads TGTGCCAGCCGAGGGGACTCCACCTACGAGCAGTACTTC. The V call is TRBV12-3 or TRBV12-4, the J call TRBJ2-7; TRBD2 is a possible D gene (6 bases). The CDR3 sequence is 13 residues long. The V and J ends lost 8 bases and 2 bases respectively, with 13 bases between them.

Only a few counts were recorded for this clonotype. The chain recombines TRBV11-2 with TRBJ2-3; possibly TRBD1 for D (5 bases). The ends were cut back, 7 bases at V and 2 bases at J, with 13 bases in the middle. The CDR3 loop spans 14 amino acids. The germline CDR1 and CDR2 sequences are SGHAT and FQNNGV. The CDR3 bases are TGTGCCAGCACCCCAGGGTATCTCACAGATACGCAGTATTTT. Protein: CASTPGYLTDTQYF.

This rearrangement joins TRBV29-1 to TRBJ2-7, with 11 bases matching TRBD2. This CDR3 comprises 15 residues. V dropped 6 bases and J dropped 0; count of bases not matched to a gene: 7. Germline assignment: CDR1 SQVTM and CDR2 ANQGSEA. The CDR3 DNA is TGCAGCGTGATTGGACTAGCGGGCGCCTCCTACGAGCAGTACTTC. Translating it yields CSVIGLAGASYEQYF.

The rearrangement uses TRBV29-1 and TRBJ2-7; 14 nucleotides line up with TRBD2. CDR1 SQVTM and CDR2 ANQGSEA come from the germline V gene. CDR3 length equals 17 residues. J was trimmed by 0 bases and V by 6 bases; bases with no gene match: 10. The CDR3 spells CSVTGLAGEGSSYEQYF. The CDR3 nucleotides read TGCAGCGTGACGGGACTAGCGGGAGAGGGAAGCTCCTACGAGCAGTACTTC.

This clonotype was picked up a small number of times. The rearrangement uses TRBV29-1 and TRBJ2-7; 8 nucleotides match TRBD1. Trimming at V came to 8 bases and at J to 1 base, leaving 10 bases not matched to a gene. Germline V gene data show CDR1 as SQVTM and CDR2 as ANQGSEA. The CDR3 is 14 amino acids. The CDR3 DNA is TGCAGCTCAAGTCAGGGGGCGGGATCCTACGAGCAGTACTTC. Translated: CSSSQGAGSYEQYF.

The chain recombines TRBV6-1 with TRBJ2-7; TRBD2 is a possible D gene (5 bases). Germline V gives CDR1 MNHNS, CDR2 SASEGT. CDR3 size: 13 residues. V was trimmed by 4 bases and J by 2 bases, leaving 9 bases between them. The CDR3 spells CASSARETYEQYF. The CDR3 bases are TGTGCCAGCAGTGCTCGGGAAACCTACGAGCAGTACTTC.

This clonotype appeared a few times. The CDR3 protein is CASSQTSGGANEQFF. In DNA, the CDR3 is TGTGCCAGCAGTCAGACTAGCGGGGGGGCCAATGAGCAGTTCTTC. This chain uses TRBV2 with TRBJ2-1; 14 bases line up with TRBD2. Germline CDR1 and CDR2: SNHLY and FYNNEI. J was trimmed by 6 bases and V by 5 bases; bases with no gene match: 3. This CDR3 spans 15 amino acids.

The chain recombines TRBV7-2 with TRBJ2-1, with 7 bases lining up with TRBD1. This CDR3 region has 15 residues. CDR1 is SGHTA, CDR2 FQGNSA, per germline. V trimming: 5 bases; J trimming: 2 bases; junction bases outside the gene matches: 6. CDR3 bases: TGTGCCAGCAGCACGACTGGACAGGCCTACAATGAGCAGTTCTTC. Translated, it gives CASSTTGQAYNEQFF.

The genes are TRBV12-3 or TRBV12-4 and TRBJ2-5, with D perhaps being TRBD1 or TRBD2 (6 bases each). V was clipped by 4 bases and J by 4 bases, with 16 bases between them. The CDR3 contains 15 residues. Written as DNA, the CDR3 is TGTGCCAGCAGTTGGGGGGCTAGCCCCCTAGAGACCCAGTACTTC. This sequence encodes CASSWGASPLETQYF.

The rearrangement joins TRBV28 to TRBJ2-7; 7 bases fit TRBD2. Germline CDR1 and CDR2: MDHEN and SYDVKM. CDR3 length: 14 residues. Here the CDR3 reads CVPELAYSSYEQYF. The DNA of the CDR3 is TGTGTTCCGGAACTAGCGTATAGCTCCTACGAGCAGTACTTC.

The chain employs TRBV7-2 and TRBJ2-7; no definite D call. From germline, CDR1 is SGHTA and CDR2 FQGNSA. Trimming stripped 1 base from V and 2 bases from J, with 12 bases between. CDR3 size: 15 residues. Here the CDR3 DNA reads TGTGCCAGCAGCTTAGAGATGGGCCCCACCTACGAGCAGTACTTC. This translates into CASSLEMGPTYEQYF.

The chain employs TRBV20-1 and TRBJ2-5; 14 nucleotides align to TRBD2. Germline V gene lookup returns CDR1 DFQATT and CDR2 SNEGSKA (reference sequence). The CDR3 has 15 amino acids. The ends lost 3 bases at V and 5 bases at J; junction bases unmatched: 5. CDR3 coding DNA: TGCAGTGCTAGGGGGACTAGCGGGAGCGGGGAGACCCAGTACTTC. Encoded protein: CSARGTSGSGETQYF.